Below, 27 T cell receptor beta chains from the same sample are listed, as sequenced in a study of cytomegalovirus exposure and HLA in healthy donors. The PCR ran on 60 Vbeta and 13 Jbeta primers. TCRdb's table, derived via immunoSEQ multiplex PCR, lists solely in-frame clones and lacks some. The profile covers about 130,000 clones, with about 74% appearing a single time and roughly 2% taken by the ten largest. The sequencing sample was made of PBMCs. Receptors originate from a young man in good health and CMV-seronegative.

This clone was observed a few times. This chain connects TRBV30 to TRBJ1-5, with D possibly TRBD1 on 5 matching bases. This CDR3 region has 15 residues. With 3 bases removed from V and 3 bases from J, the gap between germline ends came to 15 bases. Germline V CDR1 and CDR2: GTSNPN, SVGIG (reference sequence). The CDR3 spells CAWSNQGLNNQPQHF. The DNA of the CDR3 is TGTGCCTGGAGCAATCAGGGTTTGAACAATCAGCCCCAGCATTTT.

This rearrangement joins TRBV9 to TRBJ2-1, with no clear D. V lost 0 bases and J lost 10, with 11 bases in between. CDR1 SGDLS and CDR2 YYNGEE come from the germline V gene. The CDR3 sequence is 13 residues long. The CDR3 sequence is CASSVDGAWEQFF. For the CDR3, the DNA is TGTGCCAGCAGCGTAGATGGAGCATGGGAGCAGTTCTTC.

J is TRBJ2-7 and V is TRBV18; perhaps TRBD2 as D (6 bases). CDR3 size: 16 residues. Trimming shortened V by 2 bases and J by 6 bases, and 20 bases separated the two germline ends. Germline values: CDR1 KGHSH, CDR2 LQKENI. CDR3 residues: CASSPTTGTGVGEQYF. The CDR3 nucleotides are TGTGCCAGCTCACCAACAACCGGGACGGGAGTGGGCGAGCAGTACTTC. Combining the CDR3 with reference TRBV18 and TRBJ2-7 gives the whole variable domain NAGVMQNPRHLVRRRGQEARLRCSPMKGHSHVYWYRQLPEEGLKFMVYLQKENIIDESGMPKERFSAEFPKEGPSILRIQQVVRGDSAAYFCASSPTTGTGVGEQYFGPGTRLTVT.

The CDR3 region has the DNA TGTGCCAGCAGTGTAACGGGACAATATGGCTACACCTTC. Its translation is CASSVTGQYGYTF. The chain carries TRBV2 and TRBJ1-2; D perhaps matches TRBD1 (6 bases). This CDR3 has 13 amino acids. V was pared by 4 bases and J by 5 bases, with 11 bases between. Germline V gives CDR1 SNHLY, CDR2 FYNNEI.

The CDR3 region has the DNA TGTGCCAGCACCAGACAGGGCCACGAGCAGTACTTC. This gives the protein CASTRQGHEQYF. This sequence joins TRBV28 and TRBJ2-7; TRBD1 agrees at 7 bases. CDR1 MDHEN and CDR2 SYDVKM come from the germline V gene. This CDR3 has 12 residues. J gave up 5 bases and V 7 bases, and 5 bases lay outside the gene matches.

The chain recombines TRBV5-3 with TRBJ2-7; 7 nucleotides agree with TRBD2. TRBV5-3 is annotated as an ORF whose role is uncertain. The CDR3 spans 14 residues. The ends lost 4 bases at V and 3 bases at J; junction bases unmatched: 7. CDR3 sequence reads: CARSAGDYNYEQYF. DNA for the CDR3: TGTGCCAGAAGCGCGGGGGACTACAACTACGAGCAGTACTTC.

The chain has TRBV29-1 and TRBJ2-1; TRBD2 matches at 10 bases. Germline CDR1 SQVTM, CDR2 ANQGSEA. This CDR3 comprises 15 residues. V lost 6 bases and J lost 9; bases outside the gene matches: 14. The CDR3 region is CSVENSGRRISEQFF. The CDR3 bases are TGCAGCGTCGAAAATAGCGGGAGGAGGATTAGTGAGCAGTTCTTC.

V and J are TRBV27 and TRBJ2-1, with TRBD1 as a possible D gene (5 bases). With 3 bases removed from V and 4 bases from J, the gap between germline ends came to 22 bases. Germline lookup yields CDR1 MNHEY and CDR2 SMNVEV (reference sequence). This CDR3 contains 18 residues. The CDR3 nucleotides read TGTGCCAGCAGTTTTAGCCAAAACAGGTTATCACTTTACAATGAGCAGTTCTTC. It encodes CASSFSQNRLSLYNEQFF.

The V gene is TRBV6-5, the J gene TRBJ1-1; 8 nucleotides line up with TRBD1. The germline V gene encodes CDR1 MNHEY and CDR2 SVGAGI. The CDR3 is 13 amino acids. With 2 bases clipped from V and 4 bases from J, the junction kept 0 bases outside the gene matches. CDR3 bases: TGTGCCAGCAGTTACGACAGGGGCACTGAAGCTTTCTTT. Translating it yields CASSYDRGTEAFF.

The chain carries TRBV28 and TRBJ1-5, with D possibly being TRBD1 (5 bases). Between the trimmed V and J ends, which lost 3 bases and 2 bases, there was a span of 11 bases. CDR3 length: 15 residues. CDR1 and CDR2 from the germline V gene are MDHEN and SYDVKM. In nucleotides, the CDR3 is TGTGCCAGCAGTTTCTCGACAGTCGGCAATCAGCCCCAGCATTTT. It encodes CASSFSTVGNQPQHF.

Of note for this clone: Additional DNA sequences in this sample encode the identical CDR3. The gene calls are TRBV5-1 and TRBJ2-3; 8 bases align to TRBD2. CDR3 length equals 14 residues. The trim removed 5 bases at V and 0 bases at J, leaving 2 bases unmatched. Germline V gives CDR1 SGHRS, CDR2 YFSETQ. The CDR3 spells CASRLAGSTDTQYF. DNA of the CDR3: TGCGCCAGCAGATTAGCGGGAAGCACAGATACGCAGTATTTT. The entire variable domain, with the rest obtained from reference TRBV5-1 and TRBJ2-3, is as follows: KAGVTQTPRYLIKTRGQQVTLSCSPISGHRSVSWYQQTPGQGLQFLFEYFSETQRNKGNFPGRFSGRQFSNSRSEMNVSTLELGDSALYLCASRLAGSTDTQYFGPGTRLTVL.

The gene calls are TRBV6-6 and TRBJ2-7; TRBD2 matches at 8 bases. From germline, CDR1 is MNHNY and CDR2 SVGAGI (reference sequence). The CDR3 consists of 14 residues. J was trimmed by 2 bases and V by 6 bases; bases with no gene match: 6. CDR3 protein: CASSLLAATYEQYF. The CDR3 DNA follows: TGTGCCAGCAGCTTACTAGCGGCAACCTACGAGCAGTACTTC.

This chain uses TRBV11-2 with TRBJ2-4, with 11 bases identical to TRBD1. This CDR3 has 15 amino acids. The V and J ends lost 6 bases and 6 bases, in that order; junction bases with no gene match: 7. Germline V CDR1 and CDR2: SGHAT, FQNNGV. CDR3 in DNA: TGTGCCAGCAGAAACGGACAGGGGGCGGCAAACATTCAGTACTTC. Translating gives CASRNGQGAANIQYF.

The chain recombines TRBV7-9 with TRBJ1-2; D call uncertain. This CDR3 contains 14 residues. Germline V gives CDR1 SEHNR, CDR2 FQNEAQ (reference sequence). V was shortened by 4 bases and J by 0 bases, with 9 bases between the two germline ends. Written as DNA, the CDR3 is TGTGCCAGCAGCTCCTACGACACTAACTATGGCTACACCTTC. This encodes CASSSYDTNYGYTF.

This clone turned up a few times. The rearrangement joins TRBV6-1 to TRBJ1-1; tentatively, D is TRBD1 (5 bases). With 2 bases removed from V and 10 bases from J, the gap between germline ends came to 17 bases. The CDR3 consists of 14 residues. The germline gives CDR1 MNHNS, CDR2 SASEGT. The CDR3 loop is CASSEFQGGVGAFF. In DNA, the CDR3 is TGTGCCAGCAGTGAATTCCAGGGTGGGGTAGGAGCTTTCTTT.

V usage is TRBV11-2 and J usage is TRBJ2-2, with 13 bases identical to TRBD2. After removal of 7 bases from V and 8 bases from J, the junction contained 7 bases not matched to a gene. In germline, CDR1 is SGHAT, CDR2 FQNNGV. The CDR3 totals 15 residues. The CDR3 DNA reads as TGTGCCAGCATCCCACAGGGACTAGCGGGGGGGGAGCTGTTTTTT. Translating gives CASIPQGLAGGELFF.

The J gene is TRBJ2-7, the V gene TRBV21-1; TRBD1, as called in the table, went unchecked against the DNA. TRBV21-1 is a pseudogene. The CDR3 has 15 residues. In DNA, the CDR3 is TGTGCCAGCAGCAAAGTACAGGCCGATACCTACGAGCAGTACTTC. Amino acid sequence: CASSKVQADTYEQYF.

This clone has a single count. The gene calls are TRBV7-3 and TRBJ2-3; no reliable D call. In germline, CDR1 is SGHTA, CDR2 FQGTGA. Trimming removed 2 bases from V and 0 bases from J, with 6 bases in between. This CDR3 is built from 14 residues. CDR3 nucleotides: TGTGCCAGCAGCTTAGCGGCTAGCACAGATACGCAGTATTTT. This codes for CASSLAASTDTQYF. The full variable domain, its missing parts supplied by reference TRBV7-3 and TRBJ2-3, is GAGVSQTPSNKVTEKGKYVELRCDPISGHTALYWYRQSLGQGPEFLIYFQGTGAADDSGLPNDRFFAVRPEGSVSTLKIQRTERGDSAVYLCASSLAASTDTQYFGPGTRLTVL.

V and J are TRBV29-1 and TRBJ1-5; weak D call: TRBD1 (5 bases). Germline loops: CDR1 SQVTM, CDR2 ANQGSEA. The CDR3 runs 13 residues. The ends were cut back, 4 bases at V and 5 bases at J, with 12 bases in the middle. CDR3 DNA sequence: TGCAGCGTTGCTTCAGGGATGGATCAGCCCCAGCATTTT. Encoded protein: CSVASGMDQPQHF.

This clone has only one observation. The CDR3 loop is CASGLRDGETQYF. DNA of the CDR3: TGTGCTAGTGGTCTCAGGGATGGGGAGACCCAGTACTTC. This chain connects TRBV12-5 to TRBJ2-5; perhaps TRBD1 as D (5 bases). Trimming cost V 5 bases and J 5 bases, with 12 bases left between them. CDR3 length: 13 residues. CDR1 is LGHNT and CDR2 is FRNRAP in the germline V gene.

The rearrangement joins TRBV5-1 to TRBJ1-5, with 7 positions matching TRBD1. The germline V gene encodes CDR1 SGHRS and CDR2 YFSETQ. J gave up 6 bases and V 0 bases, and 3 bases lay outside the gene matches. There are 14 residues in the CDR3. The CDR3 sequence: CASSLGDRGQPQHF. CDR3 DNA sequence: TGCGCCAGCAGCTTGGGGGACAGAGGTCAGCCCCAGCATTTT.

On this clone itself: A read error may account for a junction end that differs from germline. The rearrangement joins TRBV4-1 to TRBJ2-2; tentatively, D is TRBD2 (6 bases). This CDR3 comprises 18 residues. The germline V gene encodes CDR1 MGHRA and CDR2 YSYEKL. The CDR3 DNA reads as TGCGCCAGCGGCCAAGATTTTTGGGACTGGCAAAACACCGGGGAGCTGTTTTTT. Its protein product is CASGQDFWDWQNTGELFF.

The CDR3 reads CASSILSTGNTIYF. The CDR3 nucleotides are TGTGCCAGTAGTATCCTCAGTACGGGAAACACCATATATTTT. The chain recombines TRBV19 with TRBJ1-3; D is uncertain. CDR3 length equals 14 residues. The V end lost 3 bases, the J end lost 4 bases, and 10 bases lay between the germline ends. The germline V gene has CDR1 LNHDA and CDR2 SQIVND (reference sequence).

V gene TRBV6-1 combines with J gene TRBJ1-6; D might be TRBD1 (6 bases). Trimming cost V 6 bases and J 14 bases, with 23 bases left between them. Germline V gene data show CDR1 as MNHNS and CDR2 as SASEGT. There are 15 residues in the CDR3. This CDR3 is CASRITGTTEWALHF. The CDR3 DNA is TGTGCCAGCAGGATTACAGGGACGACGGAGTGGGCCCTCCACTTT.

The gene calls are TRBV7-6 and TRBJ2-1, with 8 bases aligning to TRBD2. The trim removed 5 bases at V and 9 bases at J, leaving 6 bases unmatched. CDR3 size: 13 residues. The germline V gene has CDR1 SGHVS and CDR2 FNYEAQ. The chain's CDR3 is CASSAGLEVEQFF. The CDR3 coding sequence is TGTGCCAGCAGCGCGGGACTAGAGGTTGAGCAGTTCTTC.

The genes are TRBV6-5 and TRBJ2-3; D not resolved. The V end was cut by 7 bases, the J end by 4 bases, with 12 bases between. CDR1 MNHEY and CDR2 SVGAGI come from the germline V gene. CDR3 length equals 13 residues. CDR3 bases: TGTGCCAGCATCGAACTACGTTCAGATACGCAGTATTTT. It yields the protein CASIELRSDTQYF.

This chain connects TRBV7-9 to TRBJ2-7, with a weak D call TRBD1 (6 bases). The germline V gene encodes CDR1 SEHNR and CDR2 FQNEAQ (reference sequence). V dropped 2 bases and J dropped 3 bases, with 14 bases sitting between them. The length of the CDR3 is 15 residues. The DNA of the CDR3 is TGTGCCAGCAGCTTAACTGGACAGAGAAACTACGAGCAGTACTTC. This codes for CASSLTGQRNYEQYF.